One T cell receptor (beta chain) is described in this entry. Its antigen is unknown. Clones were read by immunoSEQ multiplex PCR, and TCRdb kept only the in-frame ones, dropping some. There are 640,000 or so clones in the sample; about 78% occur only once, and around 1.8% lies in the top ten. Germline V gene sequence: CDR1 SGHDT, CDR2 YYEEEE. J was trimmed by 3 bases and V by 2 bases; bases with no gene match: 7. The CDR3 totals 15 residues. The data are from a study of shared clonotypes between healthy human individuals. Study at large: A donor's plate count was three for CD4 naive and three for CD4 memory; CD8 naive had two and CD8 memory one. Study results and caveats: For naive CD4 cells, 4% to 5% of clonotypes were shared across a handful of donors. Naive subsets typically showed greater estimated richness than memory subsets.

The chain uses TRBV5-6 and TRBJ2-7; TRBD1 aligns across 8 bases. This TCR was sampled from a woman in her thirties in good health. Sequencing was carried out using memory CD4+ T cells sorted from blood. As to subset: CD45RA-negative fraction. The CDR3: CASSFFHRGDYEQYF. DNA for the CDR3: TGTGCCAGCAGCTTCTTTCACAGGGGGGACTACGAGCAGTACTTC.